Each of the 26 T cell receptor beta chains below was sequenced from the same sample in a study of T-cell reconstitution after alpha-beta-depleted transplantation in children. The authors prepared the TCRbeta library with unique molecular identifiers. MiXCR, run by TCRdb on the PCR reads, gives a single entry per CDR3 protein. The sample comprises around 600,000 distinct CDR3 sequences, under 12% of which are singletons, and around 4% rests with the top ten. The sequencing here drew on PBMCs from the stem cell graft donor, taken from the stem cell graft. These receptors were collected from a human donor who donated a stem cell graft to a child with acute myeloid leukemia.

This clonotype has only a few counts. The chain couples TRBV12-3 or TRBV12-4 to TRBJ1-4; no clear D. This CDR3 has 13 amino acids. V lost 3 bases and J 2 bases, leaving 4 bases between the germline ends. The CDR3 sequence is CASSFTTNEKLFF. Written as DNA, the CDR3 is TGTGCCAGCAGTTTCACCACTAATGAAAAACTGTTTTTT.

The chain links TRBV6-5 to TRBJ2-7; tentative D call: TRBD2 (5 bases). Germline values: CDR1 MNHEY, CDR2 SVGAGI. The CDR3 is made up of 12 amino acids. V dropped 6 bases and J dropped 3 bases, with 9 bases sitting between them. CDR3 in amino acids: CASRAGDYEQYF. DNA of the CDR3: TGTGCCAGCAGGGCGGGCGACTACGAGCAGTACTTC.

This clonotype was observed many times. V and J are TRBV12-3 or TRBV12-4 and TRBJ2-1, with 14 nucleotides matching TRBD2. The CDR3 extends over 16 amino acids. V lost 3 bases, J lost 8 bases, and 6 bases stayed unmatched. The CDR3 here is CASSFETSGRVHEQFF. CDR3 DNA sequence: TGTGCCAGCAGTTTCGAGACTAGCGGGAGGGTCCATGAGCAGTTCTTC.

Many counts were recorded for this clonotype. J is TRBJ2-7 and V is TRBV6-4; D not resolved. This CDR3 is built from 13 residues. Germline CDR1 reads MRHNA; CDR2 reads SNTAGT. V was clipped by 4 bases and J by 3 bases, with 10 bases between them. The CDR3 DNA is TGTGCCAGCAGTGTAGGCAGGTACTACGAGCAGTACTTC. This encodes CASSVGRYYEQYF.

This clonotype was recorded at least ten times. The V call is TRBV20-1, the J call TRBJ2-1, with 8 bases aligning to TRBD2. V shed 6 bases and J 3 bases; nucleotides not matched to a gene: 7. Germline CDR1 is DFQATT and CDR2 is SNEGSKA (reference sequence). The CDR3 spans 14 residues. The CDR3 region is CSALTSGGYNEQFF. CDR3 DNA: TGCAGTGCGTTAACTAGCGGAGGCTACAATGAGCAGTTCTTC.

The genes are TRBV6-2 or TRBV6-3 and TRBJ2-7, with a tentative D call TRBD2 (5 bases). The CDR3 is 13 residues long. V dropped 6 bases and J dropped 0 bases, with 9 bases sitting between them. The germline V gene has CDR1 MNHEY and CDR2 SVGEGT. CDR3 amino acids: CASRRASSYEQYF. As DNA, the CDR3 is TGTGCCAGCAGGCGGGCTTCCTCCTACGAGCAGTACTTC.

This clonotype was counted many times. The rearrangement uses TRBV5-6 and TRBJ2-7; D is undetermined. V lost 0 bases and J 3 bases, leaving 4 bases between the germline ends. Germline V CDR1 and CDR2: SGHDT, YYEEEE. This CDR3 is 12 amino acids long. CDR3 protein: CASSLADYEQYF. The CDR3 DNA reads as TGTGCCAGCAGCTTGGCCGACTACGAGCAGTACTTC.

This rearrangement joins TRBV2 to TRBJ2-7; TRBD2 is a possible D gene (6 bases). The germline V gene encodes CDR1 SNHLY and CDR2 FYNNEI. The V end was cut by 6 bases, the J end by 7 bases, with 13 bases between. CDR3 length equals 12 residues. The CDR3 spells CASRRGVWEQYF. Here the CDR3 DNA reads TGTGCCAGCAGGCGGGGAGTATGGGAGCAGTACTTC.

This chain joins TRBV29-1 and TRBJ2-5, with 7 bases lining up with TRBD1. The junction had 12 bases not matched to a gene; V was cut back by 6 bases and J by 5 bases. CDR1 is SQVTM, CDR2 ANQGSEA, per germline. There are 14 residues in the CDR3. The CDR3 nucleotides read TGCAGCGTCACCCCGGGACAGCGGACGGAGACCCAGTACTTC. Its protein product is CSVTPGQRTETQYF.

This clonotype was observed a few times. The chain has TRBV29-1 and TRBJ2-2; D is perhaps TRBD1 or TRBD2 (6 bases each). The CDR3 sequence is 14 residues long. V lost 4 bases to trimming and J lost 6 bases, with 15 bases between them. The germline gives CDR1 SQVTM, CDR2 ANQGSEA. CDR3 amino acids: CSVGGGGGAGELFF. The CDR3 nucleotides read TGCAGCGTTGGAGGAGGGGGAGGAGCCGGGGAGCTGTTTTTT.

Only a few counts were recorded for this clonotype. The J gene is TRBJ1-5, the V gene TRBV7-6; D not resolved. CDR3 length: 16 residues. The V end was cut by 4 bases, the J end by 3 bases, with 16 bases between. CDR1 is SGHVS and CDR2 is FNYEAQ in the germline V gene. DNA of the CDR3: TGTGCCAGCAGCTCCAGAGTGGGCTCGGACAATCAGCCCCAGCATTTT. Encoded protein: CASSSRVGSDNQPQHF.

The table lists this clonotype with a few counts. The genes are TRBV29-1 and TRBJ2-7, with 9 bases matching TRBD1. The V gene's germline CDR1 is SQVTM and CDR2 ANQGSEA. This CDR3 has 14 residues. With 4 bases clipped from V and 3 bases from J, the junction kept 7 bases outside the gene matches. CDR3 DNA sequence: TGCAGCGTTGCCCGACAGGGGGAGAACTACGAGCAGTACTTC. Protein sequence: CSVARQGENYEQYF.

The chain couples TRBV7-2 to TRBJ2-7, with D tentatively TRBD2 (6 bases). Germline V CDR1 and CDR2: SGHTA, FQGNSA. This CDR3 region has 15 residues. V lost 5 bases and J 3 bases, leaving 17 bases between the germline ends. The chain's CDR3 is CASSPPGTSLYEQYF. DNA for the CDR3: TGTGCCAGCAGCCCCCCCGGGACTTCCCTCTACGAGCAGTACTTC.

This clonotype was seen only a few times. This sequence joins TRBV5-1 and TRBJ1-3; the match to TRBD1 covers 8 bases. Germline CDR1 reads SGHRS; CDR2 reads YFSETQ. The CDR3 is made up of 19 amino acids. After removal of 3 bases from V and 2 bases from J, the junction contained 16 bases not matched to a gene. The CDR3 DNA sequence: TGCGCCAGCAGCTCCCCTCAACAGGGGGGAAGACGTGCTGGAAACACCATATATTTT. This codes for CASSSPQQGGRRAGNTIYF.

This clonotype was seen more than once but under ten times. This chain joins TRBV7-3 and TRBJ2-4; TRBD1 aligns across 10 bases. The CDR3 is made up of 18 amino acids. The ends lost 5 bases at V and 0 bases at J; junction bases unmatched: 10. Germline CDR1 reads SGHTA; CDR2 reads FQGTGA. The DNA for the CDR3 is TGTGCCAGCAGCCCCCTTCCCGGGACAGGGGTAGCCAAAAACATTCAGTACTTC. It is translated as CASSPLPGTGVAKNIQYF.

This clonotype was found a few times. The chain has TRBV5-1 and TRBJ1-1, with D unresolved. CDR3 length equals 15 residues. V was cut by 5 bases and J by 1 base, with 15 bases left in between. CDR1 and CDR2 from the germline V gene are SGHRS and YFSETQ. CDR3 protein: CASSIGPSPNTEAFF. CDR3 sequence (DNA): TGCGCCAGCAGTATCGGCCCGTCGCCGAACACTGAAGCTTTCTTT.

This clonotype was counted between two and nine times. The rearrangement joins TRBV5-1 to TRBJ2-7, with D unclear. The V end lost 2 bases, the J end lost 0 bases, and 15 bases lay between the germline ends. The germline V gene encodes CDR1 SGHRS and CDR2 YFSETQ. This CDR3 is built from 16 residues. CDR3 amino acids: CASSLPVAGASYEQYF. The DNA of the CDR3 is TGCGCCAGCAGCTTACCCGTTGCTGGAGCCTCCTACGAGCAGTACTTC. The full variable domain, completed using reference TRBV5-1 and TRBJ2-7, is KAGVTQTPRYLIKTRGQQVTLSCSPISGHRSVSWYQQTPGQGLQFLFEYFSETQRNKGNFPGRFSGRQFSNSRSEMNVSTLELGDSALYLCASSLPVAGASYEQYFGPGTRLTVT.

The chain uses TRBV7-2 and TRBJ2-7; no reliable D call. The CDR3 length is 13 residues. Germline CDR1 reads SGHTA; CDR2 reads FQGNSA. V was clipped by 4 bases and J by 2 bases, with 9 bases between them. In nucleotides, the CDR3 is TGTGCCAGCAGCTATGTTGGGCCCTACGAGCAGTACTTC. Its protein is CASSYVGPYEQYF.

This chain links TRBV7-2 with TRBJ2-1; D possibly corresponds to TRBD2 (6 bases). Per the germline V gene, CDR1 is SGHTA and CDR2 is FQGNSA. V lost 5 bases and J 0 bases, leaving 17 bases between the germline ends. This CDR3 region has 17 residues. The CDR3 spells CASSPGGWGSSYNEQFF. CDR3 nucleotide sequence: TGTGCCAGCAGCCCCGGAGGGTGGGGAAGCTCCTACAATGAGCAGTTCTTC.

This clonotype was observed at least ten times. This chain uses TRBV27 with TRBJ2-5, with 7 bases fitting TRBD1. Germline lookup yields CDR1 MNHEY and CDR2 SMNVEV (reference sequence). The CDR3 spans 15 residues. V lost 1 base to trimming and J lost 1 base; unmatched junction nucleotides: 3. CDR3 DNA sequence: TGTGCCAGCAGTTTATTAGGGACAGTCCAAGAGACCCAGTACTTC. Translated, it gives CASSLLGTVQETQYF.

This clonotype was seen at least ten times. The genes are TRBV12-3 or TRBV12-4 and TRBJ2-5, with D unresolved. The CDR3 is 12 amino acids. The germline V and J ends were trimmed by 3 bases and 6 bases, with 8 bases remaining between them. The CDR3 nucleotides read TGTGCCAGCAGTTTGACTGGGAAGACCCAGTACTTC. Protein product: CASSLTGKTQYF.

This clonotype occurred a few times. This sequence joins TRBV28 and TRBJ2-3, with a weak D call TRBD1 (5 bases). Germline CDR1 and CDR2: MDHEN and SYDVKM. Trimming stripped 4 bases from V and 4 bases from J, with 15 bases between. The CDR3 has 15 residues. The CDR3 coding sequence is TGTGCCAGCAGTTCCCTCGTCAGCAGGGCAGATACGCAGTATTTT. Protein sequence: CASSSLVSRADTQYF.

The gene calls are TRBV29-1 and TRBJ1-1, with D perhaps TRBD1 (6 bases). V was clipped by 6 bases and J by 3 bases, with 17 bases between them. The germline gives CDR1 SQVTM, CDR2 ANQGSEA. CDR3 length: 14 amino acids. CDR3 region: CSVGRQALHTEAFF. CDR3 DNA: TGCAGCGTGGGGAGACAGGCTCTTCACACTGAAGCTTTCTTT.

This chain joins TRBV28 and TRBJ2-2; D not certain. Per the germline V gene, CDR1 is MDHEN and CDR2 is SYDVKM. The V gene lost 6 bases and the J gene lost 6 bases, with 8 bases spanning the gap. The length of the CDR3 is 12 residues. In nucleotides, the CDR3 is TGTGCCAGCAGGGAAGGCCCCGGGGAGCTGTTTTTT. It yields the protein CASREGPGELFF.

V gene TRBV3-1 combines with J gene TRBJ2-3, with 7 nucleotides matching TRBD2. Per the germline V gene, CDR1 is LGHDT and CDR2 is YNNKEL (reference sequence). CDR3 length equals 16 residues. The J segment lost 1 base and the V segment lost 4 bases, leaving 8 bases of the junction unmatched. Here the CDR3 reads CASSPTSVLRTDTQYF. The CDR3 DNA sequence: TGTGCCAGCAGCCCCACTAGCGTCTTGCGCACAGATACGCAGTATTTT.

The V and J genes are TRBV7-2 and TRBJ1-2; D ambiguous. Between the trimmed V and J ends, which lost 1 base and 8 bases, there was a span of 11 bases. The CDR3 contains 13 residues. Per the germline V gene, CDR1 is SGHTA and CDR2 is FQGNSA. Here the CDR3 reads CASSLGGQMGYTF. CDR3 DNA: TGTGCCAGCAGCTTAGGTGGGCAGATGGGCTACACCTTC.